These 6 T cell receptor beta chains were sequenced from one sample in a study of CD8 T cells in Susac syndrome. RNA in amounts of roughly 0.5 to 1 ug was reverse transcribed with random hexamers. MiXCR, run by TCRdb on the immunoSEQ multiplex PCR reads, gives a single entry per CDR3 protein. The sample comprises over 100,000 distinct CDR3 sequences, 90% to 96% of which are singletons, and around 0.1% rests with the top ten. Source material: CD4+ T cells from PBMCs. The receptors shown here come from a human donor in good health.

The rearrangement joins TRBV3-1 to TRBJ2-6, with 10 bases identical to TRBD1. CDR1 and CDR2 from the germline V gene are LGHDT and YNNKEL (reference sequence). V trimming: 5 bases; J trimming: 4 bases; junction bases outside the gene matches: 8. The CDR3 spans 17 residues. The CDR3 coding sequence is TGTGCCAGCAGCATCCGACAGGGGGCGAACGGGGCCAACGTCCTGACTTTC. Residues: CASSIRQGANGANVLTF.

The CDR3 region is CASSFPRKRPQETQYF. DNA of the CDR3: TGTGCCAGCAGCTTTCCGCGTAAGCGGCCCCAAGAGACCCAGTACTTC. The V call is TRBV7-8, the J call TRBJ2-5; D may be TRBD2 (5 bases). This CDR3 comprises 16 residues. The germline CDR1 and CDR2 sequences are SGHVS and FQNEAQ. Trimming pared 3 bases from V and 1 base from J, leaving 15 bases between. The full variable domain, with the rest looked up from reference TRBV7-8 and TRBJ2-5, is GAGVSQSPRYKVAKRGQDVALRCDPISGHVSLFWYQQALGQGPEFLTYFQNEAQLDKSGLPSDRFFAERPEGSVSTLKIQRTQQEDSAVYLCASSFPRKRPQETQYFGPGTRLLVL.

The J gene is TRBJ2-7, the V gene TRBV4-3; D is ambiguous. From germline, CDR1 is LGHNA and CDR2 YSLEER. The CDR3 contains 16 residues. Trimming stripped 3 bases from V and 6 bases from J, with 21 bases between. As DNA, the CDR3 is TGCGCCAGCAGCCAGGAACTCATCGGCCCACTACGCGAGCAGTACTTC. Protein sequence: CASSQELIGPLREQYF.

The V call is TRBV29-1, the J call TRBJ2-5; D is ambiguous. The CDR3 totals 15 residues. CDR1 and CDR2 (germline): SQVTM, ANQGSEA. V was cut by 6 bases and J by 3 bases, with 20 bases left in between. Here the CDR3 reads CSVGSVVVSKETQYF. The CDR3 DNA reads TGCAGCGTGGGGTCTGTGGTAGTAAGTAAAGAGACCCAGTACTTC. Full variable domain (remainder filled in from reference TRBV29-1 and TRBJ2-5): SAVISQKPSRDICQRGTSLTIQCQVDSQVTMMFWYRQQPGQSLTLIATANQGSEATYESGFVIDKFPISRPNLTFSTLTVSNMSPEDSSIYLCSVGSVVVSKETQYFGPGTRLLVL.

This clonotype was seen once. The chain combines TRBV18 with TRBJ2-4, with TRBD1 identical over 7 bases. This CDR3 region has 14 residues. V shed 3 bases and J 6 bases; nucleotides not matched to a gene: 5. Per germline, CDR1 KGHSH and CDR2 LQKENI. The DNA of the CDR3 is TGTGCCAGCTCACCCACGGGACAGATAAACATTCAGTACTTC. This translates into CASSPTGQINIQYF.

CDR3 residues: CASSLGQGHYTF. CDR3 in DNA: TGTGCCAGCAGTTTAGGACAGGGCCACTACACCTTC. The chain employs TRBV28 and TRBJ1-2; 8 bases line up with TRBD1. CDR3 length: 12 amino acids. Losses at the gene ends were 2 bases for V and 10 bases for J; bases not matched to a gene: 3. Germline V gene lookup returns CDR1 MDHEN and CDR2 SYDVKM.